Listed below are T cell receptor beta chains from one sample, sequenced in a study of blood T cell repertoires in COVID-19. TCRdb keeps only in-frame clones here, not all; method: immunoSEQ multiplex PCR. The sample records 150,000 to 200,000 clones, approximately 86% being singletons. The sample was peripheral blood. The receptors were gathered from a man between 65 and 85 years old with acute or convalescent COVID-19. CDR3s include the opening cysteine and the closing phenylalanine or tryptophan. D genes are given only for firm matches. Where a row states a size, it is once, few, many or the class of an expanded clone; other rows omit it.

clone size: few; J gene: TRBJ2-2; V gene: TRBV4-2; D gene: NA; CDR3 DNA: TGTGCCAGCAGCCCATCGGACTCATCGACCGGGGAGCTGTTTTTT; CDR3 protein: CASSPSDSSTGELFF
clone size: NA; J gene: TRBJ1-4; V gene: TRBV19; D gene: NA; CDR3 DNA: TGTGCCAGTAGTCCGTTGGACAGTTATAATGAAAAACTGTTTTTT; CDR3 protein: CASSPLDSYNEKLFF
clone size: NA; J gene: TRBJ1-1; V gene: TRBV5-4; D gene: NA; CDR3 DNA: TGTGCCAGCACCCGCGGGATGAACACTGAAGCTTTCTTT; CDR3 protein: CASTRGMNTEAFF
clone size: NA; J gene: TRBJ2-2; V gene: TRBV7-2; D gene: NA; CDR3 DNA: TGTGCCAGCAGCCCGCGGGCGGTTCAGAACACCGGGGAGCTGTTTTTT; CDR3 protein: CASSPRAVQNTGELFF
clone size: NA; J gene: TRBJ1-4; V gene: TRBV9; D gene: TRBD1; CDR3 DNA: TGTGCCAGCAGCACTTCAGGGACAGAGGGTGAAAAACTGTTTTTT; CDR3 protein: CASSTSGTEGEKLFF
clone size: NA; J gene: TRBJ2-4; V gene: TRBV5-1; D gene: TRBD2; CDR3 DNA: TGCGCCAGCAGCCCCGGGACAGACTTCGGGACTAGCGGGATAGGCAAAAACATTCAGTACTTC; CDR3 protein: CASSPGTDFGTSGIGKNIQYF
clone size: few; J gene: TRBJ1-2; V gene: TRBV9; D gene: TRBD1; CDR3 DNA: TGTGCCAGCAGCGCCGGGACAGTCTATGGCTACACCTTC; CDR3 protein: CASSAGTVYGYTF
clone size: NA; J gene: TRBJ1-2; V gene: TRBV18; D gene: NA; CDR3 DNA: TGTGCCAGCTCACCAGAGCCCTATGGCTACACCTTC; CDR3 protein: CASSPEPYGYTF
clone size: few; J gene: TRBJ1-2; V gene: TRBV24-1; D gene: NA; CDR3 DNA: TGTGCCACCAGTGATCTATACTATGGCTACACCTTC; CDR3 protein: CATSDLYYGYTF
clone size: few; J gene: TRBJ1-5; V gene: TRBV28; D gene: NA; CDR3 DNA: TGTGCCAGCAGTCCCCAGGTTTATAGCAATCAGCCCCAGCATTTT; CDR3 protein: CASSPQVYSNQPQHF
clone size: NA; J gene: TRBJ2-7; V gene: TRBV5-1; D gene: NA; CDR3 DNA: TGCGCCAGCAGCTTGAATGGAGACGCCGACGAGCAGTACTTC; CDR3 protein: CASSLNGDADEQYF
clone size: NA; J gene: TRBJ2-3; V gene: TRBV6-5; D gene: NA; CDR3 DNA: TGTGCCAGCAGCCAAAACACAGATACGCAGTATTTT; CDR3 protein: CASSQNTDTQYF
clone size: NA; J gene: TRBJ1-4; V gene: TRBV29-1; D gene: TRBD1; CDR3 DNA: TGCAGCGCTGCAGGGGGCGGGGGTAATGAAAAACTGTTTTTT; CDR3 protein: CSAAGGGGNEKLFF
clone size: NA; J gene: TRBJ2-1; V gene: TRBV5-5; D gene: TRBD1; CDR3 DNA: TGTGCCAGCAGCTCGACAGGGAACAATGAGCAGTTCTTC; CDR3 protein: CASSSTGNNEQFF
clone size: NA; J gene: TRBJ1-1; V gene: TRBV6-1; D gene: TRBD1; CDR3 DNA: TGTGCCAGCAGTGACCGAGGGACAGGGAACACTGAAGCTTTCTTT; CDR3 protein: CASSDRGTGNTEAFF
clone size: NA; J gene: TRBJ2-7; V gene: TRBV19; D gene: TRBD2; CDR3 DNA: TGTGCCAGTACTTCCCTCTCGACTAGCGGGAGGGCCGCGGAGCAGTACTTC; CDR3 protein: CASTSLSTSGRAAEQYF
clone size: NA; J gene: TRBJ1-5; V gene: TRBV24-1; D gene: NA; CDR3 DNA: TGTGCCACCAGTGGTAGCCGGGAGAAGTATAGCAATCAGCCCCAGCATTTT; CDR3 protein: CATSGSREKYSNQPQHF
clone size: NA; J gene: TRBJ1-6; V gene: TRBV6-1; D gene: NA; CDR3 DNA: TGTGCCAGCAGTGATCAGGGGTCGAATTCACCCCTCCACTTT; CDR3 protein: CASSDQGSNSPLHF
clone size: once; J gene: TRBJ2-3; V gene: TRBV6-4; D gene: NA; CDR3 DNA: TGTGCCAGCAGTTTGACGGCCGGGGGTGGTACGCAGTATTTT; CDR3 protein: CASSLTAGGGTQYF
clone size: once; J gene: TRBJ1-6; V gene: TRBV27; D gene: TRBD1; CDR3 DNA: TGTGCCAGCAGGCGGGGGACAGGGGATTCACCCCTCCACTTT; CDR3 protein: CASRRGTGDSPLHF
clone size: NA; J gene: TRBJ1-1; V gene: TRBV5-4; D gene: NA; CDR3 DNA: TGTGCCAGCAGCTCGACACCGAACACTGAAGCTTTCTTT; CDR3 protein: CASSSTPNTEAFF
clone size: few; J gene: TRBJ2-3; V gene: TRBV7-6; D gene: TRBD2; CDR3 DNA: TGTGCCAGCAGCTCAAGACTAGCGGTTAGCACAGATACGCAGTATTTT; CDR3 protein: CASSSRLAVSTDTQYF
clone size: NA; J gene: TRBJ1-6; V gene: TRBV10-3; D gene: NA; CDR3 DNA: TGTGCCATCAGGGCGACAGATTCACCCCTCCACTTT; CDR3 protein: CAIRATDSPLHF
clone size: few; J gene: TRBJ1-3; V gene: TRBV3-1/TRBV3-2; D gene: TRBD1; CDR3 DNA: TGTGCCAGCAGCCAAGACAGGGGGGACACCATATATTTT; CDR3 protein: CASSQDRGDTIYF
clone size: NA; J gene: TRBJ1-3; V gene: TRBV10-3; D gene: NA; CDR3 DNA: TGTGCCATCGGTAACACACGCTCTGGAAACACCATATATTTT; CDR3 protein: CAIGNTRSGNTIYF
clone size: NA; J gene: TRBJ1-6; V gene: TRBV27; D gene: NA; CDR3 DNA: TGTGCCAGCAGTCCAAGGACAAATTTTAATTCACCCCTCCACTTT; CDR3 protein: CASSPRTNFNSPLHF
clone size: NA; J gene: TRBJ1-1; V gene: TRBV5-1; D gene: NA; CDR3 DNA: TGCGCCAGCAGCTTGTCGACGGGAAACACTGAAGCTTTCTTT; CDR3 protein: CASSLSTGNTEAFF
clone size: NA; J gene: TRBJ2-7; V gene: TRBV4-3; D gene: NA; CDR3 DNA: TGCGCCAGCAGTCCTCAACAGAGAGACGAGCAGTACTTC; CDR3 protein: CASSPQQRDEQYF
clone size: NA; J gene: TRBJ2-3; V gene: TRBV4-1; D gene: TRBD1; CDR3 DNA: TGCGCCAGCAGCCAAGATGGGACAGTCACAGATACGCAGTATTTT; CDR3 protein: CASSQDGTVTDTQYF